Listed here is a single T cell receptor (beta chain). No antigen is known for it. Reverse transcription of extracted RNA yielded cDNA, which provided the sequencing template. Generated by immunoSEQ multiplex PCR, the TCRdb table keeps only in-frame clones and is missing some. The sample includes about 200,000 clones, more than 45% of them seen just once. Treatment indicated: oral pan-JAK inhibitor, 5-10 mg twice daily. Peripheral blood, together with lesional scalp punch biopsies, was collected from alopecia areata patients. PBMCs served as the source from which CD4+ and CD8+ T cells were sorted. The CDR3 has 13 amino acids. V was pared by 3 bases and J by 7 bases, with 12 bases between. The germline V gene has CDR1 MGHDK and CDR2 SYGVNS. This entry is derived from a study of CD8+ T cells in alopecia areata. Whole-study context: Tofacitinib administration persisted for 6 to 18 months, succeeded by 6 months off drug. Findings and caveats of the study: Lesional scalp, especially alopecia totalis/universalis, showed higher clonality than normal scalp.

The source of this sequence is a human donor with alopecia areata. The chain carries TRBV25-1 and TRBJ1-2, with D perhaps TRBD1 (5 bases). The sample in question was CD4+ T cells sorted from blood, obtained at week 24, from a patient treated with tofacitinib. Here the CDR3 DNA reads TGTGCCAGCAGTGAGGCAGGGCCAAGTGGCTACACCTTC. Translation: CASSEAGPSGYTF.